A single sample is the source of the 12 T cell receptor beta chains below, sequenced in a study of blood T cell repertoires in COVID-19. Method: immunoSEQ multiplex PCR; TCRdb's copy keeps in-frame clones and lacks some. Of approximately 94,000 clones listed, 91% were seen once; the top ten hold approximately 2.2%. The sequenced material came from peripheral blood. The receptors originated from a man aged 50 to 59 with active COVID-19.

The CDR3 protein is CASSTDRGTEAFF. The CDR3 DNA follows: TGTGCCAGTAGTACAGACAGGGGAACTGAAGCTTTCTTT. The chain links TRBV19 to TRBJ1-1; 8 bases are shared with TRBD1. The V segment lost 4 bases and the J segment 5 bases; nucleotides outside the gene matches: 3. Germline V gene lookup returns CDR1 LNHDA and CDR2 SQIVND (reference sequence). The CDR3 runs 13 residues.

The chain joins TRBV5-4 to TRBJ2-7; 9 positions agree with TRBD1. Germline-derived CDR1 and CDR2 are SGHNT and YYREEE (reference sequence). J gave up 4 bases and V 0 bases, and 5 bases lay outside the gene matches. The CDR3 loop spans 15 amino acids. The CDR3 DNA follows: TGTGCCAGCAGCTTGGGGGGGACAGGGTTTTACGAGCAGTACTTC. It specifies CASSLGGTGFYEQYF.

This clone was seen a few times. V and J are TRBV7-9 and TRBJ1-4, with no clear D. Germline V gene lookup returns CDR1 SEHNR and CDR2 FQNEAQ (reference sequence). The CDR3 is made up of 14 amino acids. V shed 0 bases and J shed 8 bases, with 10 bases lying between them. The CDR3 DNA follows: TGTGCCAGCAGCTTAGCGAAGAAAGAGGAAAAACTGTTTTTT. It specifies CASSLAKKEEKLFF.

The genes are TRBV7-2 and TRBJ1-1; D is uncertain. The CDR3 is made up of 14 amino acids. Germline V lookup: CDR1 SGHTA, CDR2 FQGNSA. Trimming took 1 base from V and 6 from J, leaving 12 bases between them. In DNA form, the CDR3 reads TGTGCCAGCAGCTTAGAGTTTATCTCGGCTGAAGCTTTCTTT. Amino acids: CASSLEFISAEAFF.

This clone came up a few times. V and J are TRBV11-2 and TRBJ2-7, with D tentatively TRBD2 (6 bases). This CDR3 region has 15 residues. V was pared by 1 base and J by 3 bases, with 13 bases between. Germline-derived CDR1 and CDR2 are SGHAT and FQNNGV. CDR3 region: CASSLVPAGYYEQYF. DNA for the CDR3: TGTGCCAGCAGCTTAGTCCCAGCGGGCTACTACGAGCAGTACTTC.

The J gene is TRBJ2-1, the V gene TRBV4-1; 9 bases match TRBD2. After removal of 0 bases from V and 12 bases from J, the junction contained 6 bases not matched to a gene. CDR1 and CDR2 from the germline V gene are MGHRA and YSYEKL. The CDR3 totals 14 residues. CDR3 protein: CASSQEVGRGGQFF. The DNA for the CDR3 is TGCGCCAGCAGCCAAGAGGTCGGGCGGGGGGGGCAGTTCTTC.

The gene calls are TRBV18 and TRBJ1-6; the match to TRBD1 covers 9 bases. Unmatched junction bases numbered 8, after V lost 3 bases and J lost 8 bases. In germline, CDR1 is KGHSH, CDR2 LQKENI. This CDR3 is built from 16 residues. The CDR3 region is CASSPGTGGRHSPLHF. CDR3 in DNA: TGTGCCAGCTCACCGGGTACAGGGGGCCGTCATTCACCCCTCCACTTT.

To note about this clone: The sample contains more than one DNA sequence encoding this CDR3. The chain has TRBV5-1 and TRBJ2-3, with 7 nucleotides matching TRBD1. Trimming removed 3 bases from V and 4 bases from J; junction bases left unmatched: 8. CDR1 SGHRS and CDR2 YFSETQ come from the germline V gene. The CDR3 has 15 residues. CDR3 region: CASSSRTGGADTQYF. The CDR3 DNA follows: TGCGCCAGCAGCTCAAGGACAGGTGGGGCAGATACGCAGTATTTT.

The rearrangement joins TRBV7-8 to TRBJ1-2; no clear D gene. Germline V gives CDR1 SGHVS, CDR2 FQNEAQ. The CDR3 is 11 residues long. Trimming shortened V by 3 bases and J by 11 bases, and 10 bases separated the two germline ends. CDR3 in amino acids: CASSLSGEYTF. In DNA, the CDR3 is TGTGCCAGCAGCTTGTCCGGAGAGTACACCTTC.

The V and J genes are TRBV19 and TRBJ2-3; 9 nucleotides agree with TRBD1. This CDR3 contains 16 residues. The germline CDR1 and CDR2 sequences are LNHDA and SQIVND (reference sequence). The junction had 10 bases not matched to a gene; V was cut back by 5 bases and J by 4 bases. CDR3 in amino acids: CASSYRGQGDADTQYF. The CDR3 bases are TGTGCCAGTAGTTACAGGGGGCAGGGGGACGCAGATACGCAGTATTTT. The whole variable domain, remainder taken from reference TRBV19 and TRBJ2-3, is DGGITQSPKYLFRKEGQNVTLSCEQNLNHDAMYWYRQDPGQGLRLIYYSQIVNDFQKGDIAEGYSVSREKKESFPLTVTSAQKNPTAFYLCASSYRGQGDADTQYFGPGTRLTVL.

This sequence joins TRBV4-1 and TRBJ1-5, with 7 bases fitting TRBD1. V gave up 3 bases and J gave up 2 bases; unmatched junction bases: 7. CDR3 length: 16 amino acids. The germline gives CDR1 MGHRA, CDR2 YSYEKL. CDR3 sequence (DNA): TGCGCCAGCAGCCACCCCTCCGGACAGGGCAATCAGCCCCAGCATTTT. Its translation: CASSHPSGQGNQPQHF.

There are a few counts of this clone. The chain links TRBV11-2 to TRBJ1-2, with D perhaps matching TRBD1 (6 bases). This CDR3 is built from 15 residues. In germline, CDR1 is SGHAT, CDR2 FQNNGV. V was shortened by 1 base and J by 4 bases, with 13 bases between the two germline ends. The CDR3 loop reads CASSLVQGSGYGYTF. For the CDR3, the DNA is TGTGCCAGCAGCTTAGTTCAGGGGTCGGGCTATGGCTACACCTTC.